The 2 T cell receptor beta chains in this list originate from one sample, sequenced in a study of a mutant IDH1 vaccine in newly diagnosed glioma. Noted time point: week 11, during vaccination. Mutant IDH1 20-mer peptide, at 300 ug, made up each vaccine dose, with topical imiquimod. Method: immunoSEQ multiplex PCR; TCRdb's copy keeps in-frame clones and lacks some. The sample includes some 60,000 clones, approximately 84% of them seen just once. These receptors lack a known antigen. Sequencing used PBMCs, obtained from a glioma patient whose treatment included an IDH1 peptide vaccine. Every receptor here comes from a man aged 30 to 39 with glioma.

This sequence joins TRBV12-5 and TRBJ2-3, with no clear D. From germline, CDR1 is LGHNT and CDR2 FRNRAP. V lost 0 bases, J lost 1 base, and 20 bases lay in between. CDR3 size: 19 residues. The CDR3 here is CASGLVPQRYGPGTDTQYF. In nucleotides, the CDR3 is TGTGCTAGTGGTTTGGTACCTCAGAGGTATGGGCCCGGCACAGATACGCAGTATTTT.

The chain links TRBV27 to TRBJ2-7, with 8 bases lining up with TRBD2. Unmatched junction bases numbered 3, after V lost 5 bases and J lost 0 bases. The CDR3 is made up of 14 amino acids. The V gene's germline CDR1 is MNHEY and CDR2 SMNVEV (reference sequence). In DNA form, the CDR3 reads TGTGCCAGCAGTCGGGGGGGGACCTCCTACGAGCAGTACTTC. Its protein is CASSRGGTSYEQYF.